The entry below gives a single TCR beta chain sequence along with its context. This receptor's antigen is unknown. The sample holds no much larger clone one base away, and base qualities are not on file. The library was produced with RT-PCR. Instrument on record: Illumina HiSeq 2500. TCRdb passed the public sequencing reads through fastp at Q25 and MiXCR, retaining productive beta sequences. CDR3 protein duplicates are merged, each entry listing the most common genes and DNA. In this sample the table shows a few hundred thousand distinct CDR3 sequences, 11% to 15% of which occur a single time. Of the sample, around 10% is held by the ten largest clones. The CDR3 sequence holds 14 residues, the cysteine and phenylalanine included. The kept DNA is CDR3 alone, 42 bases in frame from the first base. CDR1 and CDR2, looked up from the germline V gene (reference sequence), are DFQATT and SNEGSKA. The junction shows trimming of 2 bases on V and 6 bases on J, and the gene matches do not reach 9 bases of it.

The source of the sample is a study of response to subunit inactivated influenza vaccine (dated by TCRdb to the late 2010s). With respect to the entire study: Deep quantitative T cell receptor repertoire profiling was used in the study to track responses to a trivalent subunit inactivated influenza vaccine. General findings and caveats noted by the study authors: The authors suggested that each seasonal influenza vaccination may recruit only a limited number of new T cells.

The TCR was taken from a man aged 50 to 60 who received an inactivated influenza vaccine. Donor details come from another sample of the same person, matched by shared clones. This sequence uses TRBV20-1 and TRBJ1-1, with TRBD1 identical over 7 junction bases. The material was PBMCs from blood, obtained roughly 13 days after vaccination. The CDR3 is CSARKEGARAEAFF. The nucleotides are TGCAGTGCTAGAAAAGAGGGGGCGCGTGCTGAAGCTTTCTTT.